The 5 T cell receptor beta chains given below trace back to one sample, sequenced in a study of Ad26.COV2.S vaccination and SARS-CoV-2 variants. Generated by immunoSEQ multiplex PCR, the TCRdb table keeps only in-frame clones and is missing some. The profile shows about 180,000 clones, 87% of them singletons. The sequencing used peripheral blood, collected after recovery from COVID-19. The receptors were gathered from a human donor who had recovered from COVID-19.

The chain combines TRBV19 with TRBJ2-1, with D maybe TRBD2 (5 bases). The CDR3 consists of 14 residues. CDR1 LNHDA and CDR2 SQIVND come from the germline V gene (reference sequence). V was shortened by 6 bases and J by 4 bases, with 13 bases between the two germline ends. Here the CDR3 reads CASRGKRGYNEQFF. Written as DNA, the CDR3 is TGTGCCAGTAGGGGGAAACGCGGGTACAATGAGCAGTTCTTC.

CDR3 sequence: CASSLHLAGFTEQYF. Written as DNA, the CDR3 is TGTGCCAGCAGCTTACACCTAGCGGGCTTTACCGAGCAGTACTTC. The chain is built from TRBV7-3 and TRBJ2-7; 8 positions match TRBD2. Losses at the gene ends were 2 bases for V and 6 bases for J; bases not matched to a gene: 9. CDR3 size: 15 residues. Germline-derived CDR1 and CDR2 are SGHTA and FQGTGA.

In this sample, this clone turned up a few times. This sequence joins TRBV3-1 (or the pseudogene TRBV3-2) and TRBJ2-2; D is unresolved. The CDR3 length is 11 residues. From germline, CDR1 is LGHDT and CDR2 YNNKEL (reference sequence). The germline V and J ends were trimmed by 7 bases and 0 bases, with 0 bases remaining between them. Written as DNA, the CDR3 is TGTGCCAGCACGAACACCGGGGAGCTGTTTTTT. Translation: CASTNTGELFF.

The chain's CDR3 is CASSEISVPSYEQYF. The CDR3 DNA follows: TGTGCCAGCAGTGAGATTTCTGTTCCTTCCTACGAGCAGTACTTC. The V call is TRBV2, the J call TRBJ2-7; no clear D. V was trimmed by 3 bases and J by 1 base, leaving 13 bases between them. Germline V gene data show CDR1 as SNHLY and CDR2 as FYNNEI. This CDR3 has 15 amino acids.

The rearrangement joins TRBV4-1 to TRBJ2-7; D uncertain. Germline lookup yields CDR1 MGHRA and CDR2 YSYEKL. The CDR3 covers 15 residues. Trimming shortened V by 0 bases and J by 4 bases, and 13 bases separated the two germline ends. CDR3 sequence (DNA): TGCGCCAGCAGCCAAGAGGTGTCATGGGTTTACGAGCAGTACTTC. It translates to CASSQEVSWVYEQYF.